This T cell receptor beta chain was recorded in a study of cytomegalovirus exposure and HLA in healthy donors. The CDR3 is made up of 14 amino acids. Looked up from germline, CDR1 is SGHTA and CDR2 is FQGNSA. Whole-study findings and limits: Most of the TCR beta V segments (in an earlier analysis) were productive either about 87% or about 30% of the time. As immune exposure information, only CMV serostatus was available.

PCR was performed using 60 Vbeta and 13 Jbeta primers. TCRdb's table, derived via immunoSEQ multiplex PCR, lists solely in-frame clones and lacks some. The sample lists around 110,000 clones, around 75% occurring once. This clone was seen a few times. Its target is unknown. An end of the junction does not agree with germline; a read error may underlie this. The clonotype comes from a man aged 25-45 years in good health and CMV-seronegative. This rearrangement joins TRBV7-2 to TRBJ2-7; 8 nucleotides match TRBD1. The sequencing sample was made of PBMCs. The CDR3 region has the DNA TGTGCCAGCAGCCCGGGGCGGGGACAGGCCGTCGAACCCTTC. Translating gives CASSPGRGQAVEPF.